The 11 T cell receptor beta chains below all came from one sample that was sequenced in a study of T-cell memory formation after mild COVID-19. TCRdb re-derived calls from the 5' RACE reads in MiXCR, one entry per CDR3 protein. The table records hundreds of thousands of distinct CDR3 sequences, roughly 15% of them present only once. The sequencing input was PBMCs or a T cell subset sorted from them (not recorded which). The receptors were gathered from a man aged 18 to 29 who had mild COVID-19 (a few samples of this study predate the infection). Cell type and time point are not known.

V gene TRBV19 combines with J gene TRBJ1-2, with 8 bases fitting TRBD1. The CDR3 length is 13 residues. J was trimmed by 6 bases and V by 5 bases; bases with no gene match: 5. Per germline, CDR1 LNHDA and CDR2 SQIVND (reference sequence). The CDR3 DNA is TGTGCCAGTAGTCCGGACAGGGTAGATGGCTACACCTTC. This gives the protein CASSPDRVDGYTF. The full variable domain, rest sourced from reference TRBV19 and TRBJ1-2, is DGGITQSPKYLFRKEGQNVTLSCEQNLNHDAMYWYRQDPGQGLRLIYYSQIVNDFQKGDIAEGYSVSREKKESFPLTVTSAQKNPTAFYLCASSPDRVDGYTFGSGTRLTVV.

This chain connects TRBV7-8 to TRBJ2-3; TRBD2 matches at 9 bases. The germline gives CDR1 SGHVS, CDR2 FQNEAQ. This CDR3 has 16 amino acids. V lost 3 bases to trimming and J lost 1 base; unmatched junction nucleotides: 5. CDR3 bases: TGTGCCAGCAGCTTCCAGAGCGGGGGGCGCACAGATACGCAGTATTTT. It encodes CASSFQSGGRTDTQYF.

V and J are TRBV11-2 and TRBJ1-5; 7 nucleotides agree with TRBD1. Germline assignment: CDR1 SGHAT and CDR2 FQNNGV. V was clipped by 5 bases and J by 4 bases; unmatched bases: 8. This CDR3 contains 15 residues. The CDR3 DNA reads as TGTGCCAGCAGCGCCCGGACAGGCGATAATCAGCCCCAGCATTTT. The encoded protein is CASSARTGDNQPQHF.

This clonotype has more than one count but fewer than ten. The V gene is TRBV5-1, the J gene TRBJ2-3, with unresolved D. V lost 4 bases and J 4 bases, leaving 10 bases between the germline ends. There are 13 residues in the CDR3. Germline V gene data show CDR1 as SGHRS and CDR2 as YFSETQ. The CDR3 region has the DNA TGCGCCAGCAGCCTGGGGATGCCAGATACGCAGTATTTT. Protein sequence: CASSLGMPDTQYF. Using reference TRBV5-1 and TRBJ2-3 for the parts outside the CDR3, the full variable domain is KAGVTQTPRYLIKTRGQQVTLSCSPISGHRSVSWYQQTPGQGLQFLFEYFSETQRNKGNFPGRFSGRQFSNSRSEMNVSTLELGDSALYLCASSLGMPDTQYFGPGTRLTVL.

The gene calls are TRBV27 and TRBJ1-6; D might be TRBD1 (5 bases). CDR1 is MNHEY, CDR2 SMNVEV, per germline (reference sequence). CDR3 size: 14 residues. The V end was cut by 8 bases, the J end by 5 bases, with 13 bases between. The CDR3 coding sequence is TGTGCCAGCCGCCCGGGACTCAATAATTCACCCCTCCACTTT. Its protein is CASRPGLNNSPLHF.

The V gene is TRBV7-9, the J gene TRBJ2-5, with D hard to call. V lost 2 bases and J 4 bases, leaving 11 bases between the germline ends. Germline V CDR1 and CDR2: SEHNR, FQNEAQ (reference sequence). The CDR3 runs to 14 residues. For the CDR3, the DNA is TGTGCCAGCAGCTTACTCCAGCCCTCAGAGACCCAGTACTTC. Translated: CASSLLQPSETQYF.

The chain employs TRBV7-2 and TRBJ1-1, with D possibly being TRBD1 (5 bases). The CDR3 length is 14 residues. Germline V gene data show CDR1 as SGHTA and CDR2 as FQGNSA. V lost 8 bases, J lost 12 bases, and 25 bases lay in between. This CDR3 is CASGYSGIGMGPFF. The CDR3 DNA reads TGTGCCAGCGGGTACAGCGGTATCGGGATGGGACCTTTCTTT.

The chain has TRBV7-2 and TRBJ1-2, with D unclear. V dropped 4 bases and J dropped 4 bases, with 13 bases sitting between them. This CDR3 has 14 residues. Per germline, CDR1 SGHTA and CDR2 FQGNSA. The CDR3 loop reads CASSSSTRLYGYTF. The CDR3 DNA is TGTGCCAGCAGCTCGTCGACAAGGCTCTATGGCTACACCTTC. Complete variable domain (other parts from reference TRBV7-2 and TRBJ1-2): GAGVSQSPSNKVTEKGKDVELRCDPISGHTALYWYRQSLGQGLEFLIYFQGNSAPDKSGLPSDRFSAERTGGSVSTLTIQRTQQEDSAVYLCASSSSTRLYGYTFGSGTRLTVV.

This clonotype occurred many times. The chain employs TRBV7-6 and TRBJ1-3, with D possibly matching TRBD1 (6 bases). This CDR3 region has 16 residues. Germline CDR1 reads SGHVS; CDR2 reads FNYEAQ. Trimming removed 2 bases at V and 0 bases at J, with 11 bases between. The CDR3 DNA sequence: TGTGCCAGCAGCTTACTTCTACAGGGCTCTGGAAACACCATATATTTT. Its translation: CASSLLLQGSGNTIYF.

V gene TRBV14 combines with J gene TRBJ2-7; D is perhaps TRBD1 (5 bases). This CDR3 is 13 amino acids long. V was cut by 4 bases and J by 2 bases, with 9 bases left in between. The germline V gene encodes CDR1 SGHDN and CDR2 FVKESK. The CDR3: CASSPTVPYEQYF. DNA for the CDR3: TGTGCCAGCAGCCCGACAGTTCCCTACGAGCAGTACTTC.

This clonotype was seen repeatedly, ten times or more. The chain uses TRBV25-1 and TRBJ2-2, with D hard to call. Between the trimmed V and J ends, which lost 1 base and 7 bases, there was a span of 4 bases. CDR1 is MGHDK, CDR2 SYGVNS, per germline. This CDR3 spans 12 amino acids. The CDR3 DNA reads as TGTGCCAGCAGTGAATTAAGCGGGGAGCTGTTTTTT. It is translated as CASSELSGELFF.